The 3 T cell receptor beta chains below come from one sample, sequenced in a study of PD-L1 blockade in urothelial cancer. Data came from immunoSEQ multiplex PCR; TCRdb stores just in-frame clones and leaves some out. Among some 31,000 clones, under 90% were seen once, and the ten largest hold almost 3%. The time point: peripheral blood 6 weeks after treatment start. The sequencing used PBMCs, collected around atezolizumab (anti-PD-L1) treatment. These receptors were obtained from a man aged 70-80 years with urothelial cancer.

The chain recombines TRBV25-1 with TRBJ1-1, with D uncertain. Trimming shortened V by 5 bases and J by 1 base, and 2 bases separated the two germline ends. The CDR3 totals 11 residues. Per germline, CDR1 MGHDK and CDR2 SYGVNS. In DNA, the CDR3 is TGTGCCAGCAGTCGGAACACTGAAGCTTTCTTT. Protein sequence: CASSRNTEAFF.

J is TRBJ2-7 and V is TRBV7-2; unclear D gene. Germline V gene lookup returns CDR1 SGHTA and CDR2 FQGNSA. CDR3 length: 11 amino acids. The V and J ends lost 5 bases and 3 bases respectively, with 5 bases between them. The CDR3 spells CASSTHYEQYF. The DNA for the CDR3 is TGTGCCAGCAGCACACACTACGAGCAGTACTTC.

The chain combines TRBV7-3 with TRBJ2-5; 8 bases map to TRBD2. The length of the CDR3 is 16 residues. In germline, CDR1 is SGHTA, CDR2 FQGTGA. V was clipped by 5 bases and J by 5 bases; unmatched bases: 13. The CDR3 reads CASSPGAGTRYETQYF. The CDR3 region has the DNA TGTGCCAGCAGCCCCGGGGCCGGGACTAGGTACGAGACCCAGTACTTC.